Listed below are T cell receptor beta chains from one sample, sequenced in a study of blood T cells in healthy people across ages. TCRdb fed the 5' RACE reads into MiXCR, producing one record per CDR3 protein. This table has 540,000 or so distinct CDR3 sequences, 24% appearing once. The same specimen was also included in a second study, on T cells of mothers and their children.

What was sequenced was blood. These receptors originate from a boy between 10 and 17 years old in good health. The conserved cysteine and the conserved F or W are not part of the CDR3 here.

v_gene | len | CDR3aa
TRBV27 | 11 | ASSRQRTGELF
TRBV12-3/TRBV12-4 | 11 | ASSPSLNTEAF
TRBV4-3 | 10 | ASSQGEETQY
TRBV28 | 12 | ASSWVEGRETQY
TRBV7-2 | 12 | ASSHRKLQETQY
TRBV7-2 | 13 | ASSSGQGSSGELF
TRBV5-5 | 13 | ASSLADSLSYEQY
TRBV7-2 | 13 | ASSLALEGFDEQY
TRBV28 | 13 | ASSGTGTGEHEQY
TRBV20-1 | 15 | SARGYEVGGTSYEQY
TRBV4-3 | 13 | ASSPQRSGANVLT
TRBV9 | 14 | ASSVEWDPRGGTQY
TRBV20-1 | 13 | SANPPSGRRNEQF
TRBV7-2 | 12 | ASTTQGPLSEQF
TRBV5-5 | 15 | ASSYRDRGSPDMEQY
TRBV7-9 | 14 | TSNFPERGEQETQY
TRBV4-2 | 12 | ASSYGTENNEQF
TRBV12-3/TRBV12-4 | 12 | ASRAGDVSYEQY
TRBV20-1 | 15 | SAQTAKRDSLHNEQF
TRBV27 | 11 | ASSWGTGYEQY
TRBV3-1 | 16 | ASSLTGLETFSTDTQY
TRBV5-1 | 11 | ASSLDGWETQY
TRBV5-4 | 14 | ASSLGTGGTNEKLF
TRBV5-1 | 14 | ASSLGQGMGGTEAF
TRBV7-8 | 15 | ASSLDLAGRDGDTQY
TRBV7-2 | 15 | ASSLEESGNPYNEQF
TRBV2 | 12 | ASRVSTENTEAF
TRBV12-3/TRBV12-4 | 15 | ASSLIPAANRDYEQY
TRBV7-2 | 13 | ASSPREGRGEKLF
TRBV6-2/TRBV6-3 | 12 | ASSYQGLGTEAF
TRBV4-1 | 12 | ASSQTGGAEGYT
TRBV15 | 13 | ATSGPARGVYEQY
TRBV20-1 | 10 | SAKLAKNIQY
TRBV10-3 | 10 | AISESGTCLV
TRBV5-1 | 12 | ASSSGTLDNEQF
TRBV7-9 | 12 | ASQRGTAKETQY
TRBV7-2 | 16 | ASSLPRLAGLVTGELF
TRBV13 | 13 | ASSSGQGALETQY
TRBV10-3 | 12 | AISEAASTDTQY
TRBV24-1 | 15 | ATSLKPRTGAQETQY
TRBV12-3/TRBV12-4 | 9 | ASSSPRGYT
TRBV7-9 | 13 | ASSWGRRYQETQY
TRBV4-3 | 14 | ASSQAAGRSGSPLH
TRBV18 | 14 | ASSPLRRASSYEQY
TRBV5-6 | 15 | ASSLEGAGDSYNEQF
TRBV9 | 12 | ASSPDRTNSPLH
TRBV28 | 15 | ASSPPWGLLTKNIQY
TRBV28 | 13 | ASSSGDYSTDTQY
TRBV2 | 14 | ASSEAGGTAAGTIY
TRBV7-8 | 12 | ASSKRQGYYEQY
TRBV29-1 | 13 | SVDSPLKRVGGYT
TRBV6-2/TRBV6-3 | 11 | ASSPKGEGEQF
TRBV6-5 | 14 | ASSILGLGQGETQY
TRBV20-1 | 12 | SARGMIGNTEAF
TRBV6-4 | 13 | ASSPTGSANYGYT